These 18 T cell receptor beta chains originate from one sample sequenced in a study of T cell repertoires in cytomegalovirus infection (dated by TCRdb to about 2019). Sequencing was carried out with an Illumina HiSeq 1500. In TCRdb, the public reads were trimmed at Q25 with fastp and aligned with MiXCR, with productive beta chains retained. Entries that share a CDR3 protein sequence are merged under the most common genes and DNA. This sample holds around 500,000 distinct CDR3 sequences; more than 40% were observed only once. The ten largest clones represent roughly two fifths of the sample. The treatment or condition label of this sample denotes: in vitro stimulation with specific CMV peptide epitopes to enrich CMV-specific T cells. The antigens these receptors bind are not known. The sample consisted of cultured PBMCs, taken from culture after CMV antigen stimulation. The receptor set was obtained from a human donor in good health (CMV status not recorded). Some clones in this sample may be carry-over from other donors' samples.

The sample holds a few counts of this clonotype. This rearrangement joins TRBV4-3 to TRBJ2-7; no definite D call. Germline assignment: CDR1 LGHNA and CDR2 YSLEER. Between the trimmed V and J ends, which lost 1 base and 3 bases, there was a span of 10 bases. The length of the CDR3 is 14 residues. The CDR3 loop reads CASSQGLRIYEQYF. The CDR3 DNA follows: TGCGCCAGCAGCCAAGGTCTTCGGATCTACGAGCAGTACTTC.

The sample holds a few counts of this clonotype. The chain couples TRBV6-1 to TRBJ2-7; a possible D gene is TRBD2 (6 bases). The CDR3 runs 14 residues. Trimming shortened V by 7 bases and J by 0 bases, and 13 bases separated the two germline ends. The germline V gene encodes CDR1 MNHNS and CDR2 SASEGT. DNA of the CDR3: TGTGCCAGCACTGGGACTTTTACCTCCTACGAGCAGTACTTC. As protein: CASTGTFTSYEQYF.

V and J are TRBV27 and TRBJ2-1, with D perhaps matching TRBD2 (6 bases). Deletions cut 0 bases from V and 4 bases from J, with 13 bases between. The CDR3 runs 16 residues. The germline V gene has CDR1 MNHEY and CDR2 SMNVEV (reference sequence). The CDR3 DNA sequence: TGTGCCAGCAGTTTATCGCCGTCGGGAGCTTACAATGAGCAGTTCTTC. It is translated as CASSLSPSGAYNEQFF.

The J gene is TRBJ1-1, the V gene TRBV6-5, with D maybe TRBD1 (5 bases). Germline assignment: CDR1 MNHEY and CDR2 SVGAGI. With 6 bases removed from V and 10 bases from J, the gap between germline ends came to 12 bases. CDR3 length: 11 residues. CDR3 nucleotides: TGTGCCAGCAGAGAACGGGGGGGAGCTTTCTTT. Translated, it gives CASRERGGAFF.

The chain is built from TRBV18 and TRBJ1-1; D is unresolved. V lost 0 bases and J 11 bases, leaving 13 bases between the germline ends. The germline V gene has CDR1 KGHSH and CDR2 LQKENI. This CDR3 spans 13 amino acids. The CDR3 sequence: CASSPPGERKAFF. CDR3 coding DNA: TGTGCCAGCTCACCACCCGGGGAGAGGAAGGCTTTCTTT. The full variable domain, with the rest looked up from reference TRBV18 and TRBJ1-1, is NAGVMQNPRHLVRRRGQEARLRCSPMKGHSHVYWYRQLPEEGLKFMVYLQKENIIDESGMPKERFSAEFPKEGPSILRIQQVVRGDSAAYFCASSPPGERKAFFGQGTRLTVV.

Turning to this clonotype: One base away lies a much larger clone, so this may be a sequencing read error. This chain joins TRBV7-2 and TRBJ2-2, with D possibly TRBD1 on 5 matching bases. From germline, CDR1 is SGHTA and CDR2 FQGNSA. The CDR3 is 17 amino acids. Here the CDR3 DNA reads TGTGCCAGCAGCTTAGAATCGGCAGGGCCGAACACCTGGGAGCTGTTTTTT. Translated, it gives CASSLESAGPNTWELFF.

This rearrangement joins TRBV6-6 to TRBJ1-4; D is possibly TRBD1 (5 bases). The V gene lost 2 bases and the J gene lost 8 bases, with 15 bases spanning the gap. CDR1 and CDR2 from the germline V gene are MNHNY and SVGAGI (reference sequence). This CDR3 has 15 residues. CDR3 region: CASSYVPGGGEKLFF. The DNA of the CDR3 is TGTGCCAGCAGTTACGTGCCCGGGGGAGGCGAAAAACTGTTTTTT.

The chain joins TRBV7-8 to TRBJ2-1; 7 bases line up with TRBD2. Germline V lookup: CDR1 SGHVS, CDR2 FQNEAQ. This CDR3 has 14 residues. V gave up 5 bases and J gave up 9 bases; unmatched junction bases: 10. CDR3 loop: CASSPAGVRAEQFF. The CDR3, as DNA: TGTGCCAGCAGCCCCGCGGGGGTGCGGGCTGAGCAGTTCTTC.

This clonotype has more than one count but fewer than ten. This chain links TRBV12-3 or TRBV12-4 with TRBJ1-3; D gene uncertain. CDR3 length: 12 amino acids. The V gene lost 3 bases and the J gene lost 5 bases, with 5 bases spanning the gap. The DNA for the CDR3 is TGTGCCAGCAGTTTTCGGAGAAACACCATATATTTT. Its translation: CASSFRRNTIYF.

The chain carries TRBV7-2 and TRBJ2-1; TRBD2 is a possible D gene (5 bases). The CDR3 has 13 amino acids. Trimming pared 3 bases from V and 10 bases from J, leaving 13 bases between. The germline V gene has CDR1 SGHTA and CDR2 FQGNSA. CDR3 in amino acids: CASSFTLAGEQFF. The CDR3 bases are TGTGCCAGCAGCTTCACCCTAGCAGGCGAGCAGTTCTTC.

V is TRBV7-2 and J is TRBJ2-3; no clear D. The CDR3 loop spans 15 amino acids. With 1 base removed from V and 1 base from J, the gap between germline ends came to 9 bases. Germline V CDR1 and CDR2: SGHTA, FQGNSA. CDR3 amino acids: CASSLVTERTDTQYF. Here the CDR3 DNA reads TGTGCCAGCAGCTTAGTGACCGAACGCACAGATACGCAGTATTTT. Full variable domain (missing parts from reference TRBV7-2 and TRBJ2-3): GAGVSQSPSNKVTEKGKDVELRCDPISGHTALYWYRQSLGQGLEFLIYFQGNSAPDKSGLPSDRFSAERTGGSVSTLTIQRTQQEDSAVYLCASSLVTERTDTQYFGPGTRLTVL.

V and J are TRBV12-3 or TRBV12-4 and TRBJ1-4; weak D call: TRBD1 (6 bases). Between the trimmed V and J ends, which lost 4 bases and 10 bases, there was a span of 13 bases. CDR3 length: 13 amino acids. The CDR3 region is CASSWRGGGKLFF. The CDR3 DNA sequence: TGTGCCAGCAGTTGGAGGGGGGGCGGAAAACTGTTTTTT.

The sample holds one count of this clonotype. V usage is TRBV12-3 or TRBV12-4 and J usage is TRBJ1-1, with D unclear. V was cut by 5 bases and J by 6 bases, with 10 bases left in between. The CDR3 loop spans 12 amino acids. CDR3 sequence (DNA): TGTGCCAGCAGTGTCTCTTTGGCTGAAGCTTTCTTT. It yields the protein CASSVSLAEAFF.

CDR3 DNA sequence: TGTGCTAGTGGCATACCAGTCGACAAACACAATGAGCAGTTCTTC. It yields the protein CASGIPVDKHNEQFF. V usage is TRBV12-5 and J usage is TRBJ2-1; D not resolved. In germline, CDR1 is LGHNT, CDR2 FRNRAP. The ends were cut back, 6 bases at V and 5 bases at J, with 17 bases in the middle. This CDR3 is built from 15 residues.

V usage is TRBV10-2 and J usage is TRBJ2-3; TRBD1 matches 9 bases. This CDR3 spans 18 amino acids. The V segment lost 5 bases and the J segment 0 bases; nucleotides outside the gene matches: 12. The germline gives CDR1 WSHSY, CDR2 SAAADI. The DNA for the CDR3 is TGCGCCAGCAGTTCGCTACGAAGGGGGACAGGGAGCACAGATACGCAGTATTTT. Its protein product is CASSSLRRGTGSTDTQYF.

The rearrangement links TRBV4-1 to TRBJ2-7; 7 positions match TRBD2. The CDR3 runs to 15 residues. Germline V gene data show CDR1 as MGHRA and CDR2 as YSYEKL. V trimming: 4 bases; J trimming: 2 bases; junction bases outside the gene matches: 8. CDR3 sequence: CASSPTASGTYEQYF. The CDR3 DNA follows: TGCGCCAGCAGCCCCACTGCTAGCGGAACCTACGAGCAGTACTTC.

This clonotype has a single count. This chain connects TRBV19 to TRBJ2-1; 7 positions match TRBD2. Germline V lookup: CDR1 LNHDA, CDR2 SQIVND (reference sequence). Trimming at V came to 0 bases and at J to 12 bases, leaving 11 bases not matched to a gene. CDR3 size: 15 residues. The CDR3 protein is CASSIDPTGSGGQFF. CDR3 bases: TGTGCCAGTAGTATAGATCCGACGGGTTCGGGGGGGCAGTTCTTC.

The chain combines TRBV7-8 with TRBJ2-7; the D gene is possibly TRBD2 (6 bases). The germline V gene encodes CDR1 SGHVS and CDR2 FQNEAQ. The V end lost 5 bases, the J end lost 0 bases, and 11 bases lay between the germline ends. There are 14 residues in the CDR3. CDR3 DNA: TGTGCCAGCAGCCGGGACTTGGGCTCCTACGAGCAGTACTTC. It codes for CASSRDLGSYEQYF.